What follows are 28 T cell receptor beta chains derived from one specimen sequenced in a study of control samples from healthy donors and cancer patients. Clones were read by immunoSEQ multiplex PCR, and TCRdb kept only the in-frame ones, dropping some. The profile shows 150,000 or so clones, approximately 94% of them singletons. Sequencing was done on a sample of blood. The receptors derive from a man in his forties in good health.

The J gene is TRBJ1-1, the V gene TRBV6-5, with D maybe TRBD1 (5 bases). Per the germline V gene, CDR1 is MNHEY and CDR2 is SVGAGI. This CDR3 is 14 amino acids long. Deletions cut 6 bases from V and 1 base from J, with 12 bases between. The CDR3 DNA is TGTGCCAGCAGCCAGGGAGGGGAGAACACTGAAGCTTTCTTT. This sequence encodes CASSQGGENTEAFF.

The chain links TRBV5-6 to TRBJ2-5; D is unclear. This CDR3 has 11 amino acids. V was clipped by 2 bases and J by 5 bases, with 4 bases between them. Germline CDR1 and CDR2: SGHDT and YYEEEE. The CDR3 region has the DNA TGTGCCAGCAGCTTCAGGGAGACCCAGTACTTC. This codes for CASSFRETQYF.

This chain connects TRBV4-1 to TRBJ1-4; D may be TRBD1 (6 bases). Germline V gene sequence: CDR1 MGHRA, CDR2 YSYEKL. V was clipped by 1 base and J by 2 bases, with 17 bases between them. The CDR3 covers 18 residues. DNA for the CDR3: TGCGCCAGCAGCCAAGTACACGGGGGCGCGGGGACTAATGAAAAACTGTTTTTT. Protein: CASSQVHGGAGTNEKLFF.

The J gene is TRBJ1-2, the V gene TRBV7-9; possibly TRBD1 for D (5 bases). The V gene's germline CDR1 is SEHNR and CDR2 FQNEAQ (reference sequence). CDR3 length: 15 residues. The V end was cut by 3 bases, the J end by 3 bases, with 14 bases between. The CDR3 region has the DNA TGTGCCAGCAGCTTTGGTCTCAGGGCTGACTATGGCTACACCTTC. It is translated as CASSFGLRADYGYTF.

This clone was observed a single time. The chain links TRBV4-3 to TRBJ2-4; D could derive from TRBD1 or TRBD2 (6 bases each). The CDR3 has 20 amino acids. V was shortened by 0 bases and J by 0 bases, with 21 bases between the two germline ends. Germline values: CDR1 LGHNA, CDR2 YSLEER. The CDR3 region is CASSQDSGAGFQIAKNIQYF. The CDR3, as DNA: TGCGCCAGCAGCCAAGATTCGGGGGCCGGGTTTCAGATAGCCAAAAACATTCAGTACTTC.

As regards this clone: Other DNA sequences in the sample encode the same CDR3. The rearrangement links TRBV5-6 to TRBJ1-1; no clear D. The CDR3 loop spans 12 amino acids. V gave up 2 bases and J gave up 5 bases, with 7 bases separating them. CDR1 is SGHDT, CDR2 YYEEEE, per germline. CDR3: CASSFGRTEAFF. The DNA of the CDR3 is TGTGCCAGCAGCTTTGGGCGAACTGAAGCTTTCTTT.

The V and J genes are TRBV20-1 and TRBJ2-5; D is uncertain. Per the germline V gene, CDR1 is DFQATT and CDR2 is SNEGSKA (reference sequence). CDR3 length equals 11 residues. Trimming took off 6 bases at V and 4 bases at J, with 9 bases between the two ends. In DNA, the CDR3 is TGCAGTGCACCGAAAGGAGAGACCCAGTACTTC. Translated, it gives CSAPKGETQYF.

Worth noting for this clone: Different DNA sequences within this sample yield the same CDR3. The CDR3 loop reads CASSLTPVNTEAFF. DNA for the CDR3: TGTGCCAGCAGCTTAACACCCGTCAACACTGAAGCTTTCTTT. The rearrangement joins TRBV7-3 to TRBJ1-1; the D is unclear. Trimming removed 0 bases from V and 2 bases from J, with 7 bases in between. The CDR3 is 14 residues long. Germline values: CDR1 SGHTA, CDR2 FQGTGA.

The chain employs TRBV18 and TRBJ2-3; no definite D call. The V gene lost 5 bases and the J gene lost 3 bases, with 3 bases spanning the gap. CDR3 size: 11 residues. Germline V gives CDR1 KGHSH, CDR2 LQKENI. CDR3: CASSTTDTQYF. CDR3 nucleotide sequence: TGTGCCAGCTCAACGACAGATACGCAGTATTTT. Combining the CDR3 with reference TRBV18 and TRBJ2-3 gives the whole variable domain NAGVMQNPRHLVRRRGQEARLRCSPMKGHSHVYWYRQLPEEGLKFMVYLQKENIIDESGMPKERFSAEFPKEGPSILRIQQVVRGDSAAYFCASSTTDTQYFGPGTRLTVL.

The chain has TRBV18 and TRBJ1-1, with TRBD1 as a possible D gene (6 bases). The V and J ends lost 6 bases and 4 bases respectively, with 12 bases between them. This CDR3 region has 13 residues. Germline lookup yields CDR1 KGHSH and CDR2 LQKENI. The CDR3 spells CASSGGGSTEAFF. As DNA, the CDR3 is TGTGCCAGCTCGGGAGGGGGGAGCACTGAAGCTTTCTTT.

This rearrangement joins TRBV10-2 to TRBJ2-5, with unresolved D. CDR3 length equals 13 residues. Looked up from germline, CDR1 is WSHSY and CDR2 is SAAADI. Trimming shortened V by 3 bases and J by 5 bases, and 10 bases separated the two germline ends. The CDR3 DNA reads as TGCGCCAGCAGTGAAGAGCCTCGCGAGACCCAGTACTTC. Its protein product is CASSEEPRETQYF.

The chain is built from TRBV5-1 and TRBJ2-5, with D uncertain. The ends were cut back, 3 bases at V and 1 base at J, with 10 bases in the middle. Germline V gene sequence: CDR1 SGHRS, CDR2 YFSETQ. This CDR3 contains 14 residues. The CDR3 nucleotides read TGCGCCAGCAGCTCCCTGGGCAGCCAAGAGACCCAGTACTTC. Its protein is CASSSLGSQETQYF.

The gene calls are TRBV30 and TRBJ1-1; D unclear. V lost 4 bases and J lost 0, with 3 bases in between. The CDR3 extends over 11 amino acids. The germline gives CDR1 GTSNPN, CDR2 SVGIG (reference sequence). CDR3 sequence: CAWIVNTEAFF. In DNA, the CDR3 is TGTGCCTGGATAGTGAACACTGAAGCTTTCTTT.

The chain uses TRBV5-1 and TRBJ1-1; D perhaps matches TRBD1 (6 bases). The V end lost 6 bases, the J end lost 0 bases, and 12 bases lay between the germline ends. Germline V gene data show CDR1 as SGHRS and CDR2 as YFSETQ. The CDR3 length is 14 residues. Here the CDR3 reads CASTMGAVNTEAFF. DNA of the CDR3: TGCGCCAGCACCATGGGGGCCGTGAACACTGAAGCTTTCTTT.

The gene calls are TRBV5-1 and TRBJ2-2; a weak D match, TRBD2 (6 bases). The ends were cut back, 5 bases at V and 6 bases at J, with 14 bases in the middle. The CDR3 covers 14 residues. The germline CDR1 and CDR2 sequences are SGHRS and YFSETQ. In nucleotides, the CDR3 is TGCGCCAGCAGATCGGGCGGAGGGGCCGGGGAGCTGTTTTTT. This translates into CASRSGGGAGELFF.

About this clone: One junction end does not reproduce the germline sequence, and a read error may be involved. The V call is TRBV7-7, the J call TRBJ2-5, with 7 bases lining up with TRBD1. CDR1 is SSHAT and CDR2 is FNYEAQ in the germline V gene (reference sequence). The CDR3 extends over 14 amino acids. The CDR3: CASSDRDSQETQYF. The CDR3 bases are TGTGCTAGCAGCGACCGGGACAGCCAAGAGACCCAGTACTTC. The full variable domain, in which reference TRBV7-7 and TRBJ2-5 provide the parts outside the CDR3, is GAGVSQSPRYKVTKRGQDVTLRCDPISSHATLYWYQQALGQGPEFLTYFNYEAQPDKSGLPSDRFSAERPEGSISTLTIQRTEQRDSAMYRCASSDRDSQETQYFGPGTRLLVL.

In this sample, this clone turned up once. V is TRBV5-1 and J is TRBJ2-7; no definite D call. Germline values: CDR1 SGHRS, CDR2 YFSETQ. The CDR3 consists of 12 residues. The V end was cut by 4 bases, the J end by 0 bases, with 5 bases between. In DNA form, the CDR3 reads TGCGCCAGCAGCCTAAGCTCCTACGAGCAGTACTTC. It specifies CASSLSSYEQYF.

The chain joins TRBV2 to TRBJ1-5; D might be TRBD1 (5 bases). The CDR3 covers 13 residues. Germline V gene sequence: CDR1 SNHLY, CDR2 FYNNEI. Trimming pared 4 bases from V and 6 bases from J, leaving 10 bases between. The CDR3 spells CASSAGVGQPQHF. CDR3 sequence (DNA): TGTGCCAGCAGTGCGGGGGTGGGTCAGCCCCAGCATTTT.

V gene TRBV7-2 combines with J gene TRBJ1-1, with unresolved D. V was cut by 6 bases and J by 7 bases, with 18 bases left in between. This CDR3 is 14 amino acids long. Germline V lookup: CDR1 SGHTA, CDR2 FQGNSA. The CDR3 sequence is CASSFKGIINEAFF. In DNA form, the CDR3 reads TGTGCCAGCAGTTTTAAGGGAATAATTAATGAAGCTTTCTTT. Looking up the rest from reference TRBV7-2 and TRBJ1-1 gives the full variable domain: GAGVSQSPSNKVTEKGKDVELRCDPISGHTALYWYRQSLGQGLEFLIYFQGNSAPDKSGLPSDRFSAERTGGSVSTLTIQRTQQEDSAVYLCASSFKGIINEAFFGQGTRLTVV.

The CDR3 sequence: CASSVGGSYEQYF. In DNA form, the CDR3 reads TGCGCCAGCAGTGTGGGCGGATCCTACGAGCAGTACTTC. The chain is built from TRBV10-2 and TRBJ2-7; D unresolved. Looked up from germline, CDR1 is WSHSY and CDR2 is SAAADI. The CDR3 is made up of 13 amino acids. Trimming left V 4 bases short and J 1 base short, with 8 bases between.

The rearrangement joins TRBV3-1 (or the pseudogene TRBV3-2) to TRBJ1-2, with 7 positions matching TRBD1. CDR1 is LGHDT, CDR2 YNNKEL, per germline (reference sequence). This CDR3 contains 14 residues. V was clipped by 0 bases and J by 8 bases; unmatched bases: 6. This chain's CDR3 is CASSQDPIQGGYTF. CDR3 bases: TGTGCCAGCAGCCAAGATCCCATACAGGGGGGCTACACCTTC.

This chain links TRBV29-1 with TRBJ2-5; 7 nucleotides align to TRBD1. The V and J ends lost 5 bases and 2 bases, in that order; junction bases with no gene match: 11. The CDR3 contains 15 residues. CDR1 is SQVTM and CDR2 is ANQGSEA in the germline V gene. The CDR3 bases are TGCAGCGTTCGTTCATCGGGACAGTCACAAGAGACCCAGTACTTC. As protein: CSVRSSGQSQETQYF. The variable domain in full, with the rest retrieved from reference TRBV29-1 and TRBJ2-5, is SAVISQKPSRDICQRGTSLTIQCQVDSQVTMMFWYRQQPGQSLTLIATANQGSEATYESGFVIDKFPISRPNLTFSTLTVSNMSPEDSSIYLCSVRSSGQSQETQYFGPGTRLLVL.

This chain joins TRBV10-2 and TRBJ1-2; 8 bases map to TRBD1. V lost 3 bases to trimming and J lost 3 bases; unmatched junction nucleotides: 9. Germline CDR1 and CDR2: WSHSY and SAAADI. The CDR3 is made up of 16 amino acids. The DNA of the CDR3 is TGCGCCAGCAGTGAAGGGGGGCCAGGGGGCGACTATGGCTACACCTTC. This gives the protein CASSEGGPGGDYGYTF.

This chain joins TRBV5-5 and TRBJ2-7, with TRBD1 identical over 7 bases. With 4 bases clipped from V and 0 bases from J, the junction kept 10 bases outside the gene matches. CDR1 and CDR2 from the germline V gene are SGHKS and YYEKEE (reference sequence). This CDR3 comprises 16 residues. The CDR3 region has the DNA TGTGCCAGCAGCCGAACGACAGGGCTACTCTCCTACGAGCAGTACTTC. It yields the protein CASSRTTGLLSYEQYF.

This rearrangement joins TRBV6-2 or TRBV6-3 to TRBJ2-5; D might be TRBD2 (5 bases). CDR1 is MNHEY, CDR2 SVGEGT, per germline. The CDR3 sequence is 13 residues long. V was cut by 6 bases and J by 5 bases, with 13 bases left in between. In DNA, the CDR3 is TGTGCCAGCAGCCAGAGGGTGGCGGAGACCCAGTACTTC. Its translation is CASSQRVAETQYF.

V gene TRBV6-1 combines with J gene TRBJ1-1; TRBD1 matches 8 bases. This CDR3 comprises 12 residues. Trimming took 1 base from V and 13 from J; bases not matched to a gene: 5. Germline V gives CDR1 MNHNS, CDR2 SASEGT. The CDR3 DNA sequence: TGTGCCAGCAGTGAAGTTGGGACAGGATATTTCTTT. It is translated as CASSEVGTGYFF.

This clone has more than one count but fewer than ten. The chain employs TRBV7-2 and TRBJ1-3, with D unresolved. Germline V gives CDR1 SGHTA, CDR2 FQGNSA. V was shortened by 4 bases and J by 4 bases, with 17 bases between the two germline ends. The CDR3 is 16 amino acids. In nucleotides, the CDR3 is TGTGCCAGCAGCTCCTCTGGACGGCGGGGAGGAAACACCATATATTTT. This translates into CASSSSGRRGGNTIYF.

CDR3 residues: CASKVRGGDEQYF. The CDR3, as DNA: TGTGCCAGTAAAGTAAGAGGGGGCGACGAGCAGTACTTC. V is TRBV19 and J is TRBJ2-7, with 7 nucleotides matching TRBD1. The CDR3 is 13 residues long. Germline lookup yields CDR1 LNHDA and CDR2 SQIVND (reference sequence). Trimming removed 7 bases from V and 5 bases from J; junction bases left unmatched: 8.